The source of this T cell receptor (beta chain) is a study of T cell responses to AZD1222 COVID-19 vaccine. Study-level points and caveats: Reports indicate that nearly half of spike-specific TCRs are directed at unmutated variant regions. Repertoire sampling happened only post peak T cell response. A mostly white British donor set with more females was recruited, and clonal diversity was possibly underestimated.

Produced via immunoSEQ multiplex PCR; TCRdb's table is partial and in-frame only. The sample carries about 120,000 clones, approximately 86% recorded once. Second-dose intervals of approximately 4 or approximately 12 weeks were pooled. A word on this clone: What it binds is unknown.

The V and J ends lost 6 bases and 0 bases respectively, with 8 bases between them. Germline V CDR1 and CDR2: LNHDA, SQIVND (reference sequence). The CDR3 totals 13 residues. The origin of this receptor is an adult who received the AZD1222 COVID-19 vaccine. Sequenced material: peripheral blood, taken 28 days after the second AZD1222 dose. The chain recombines TRBV19 with TRBJ1-1; D is uncertain. CDR3 sequence reads: CASSNQVNTEAFF. The CDR3 DNA is TGTGCCAGTAGCAACCAAGTGAACACTGAAGCTTTCTTT. Filled out from reference TRBV19 and TRBJ1-1, the complete variable domain reads DGGITQSPKYLFRKEGQNVTLSCEQNLNHDAMYWYRQDPGQGLRLIYYSQIVNDFQKGDIAEGYSVSREKKESFPLTVTSAQKNPTAFYLCASSNQVNTEAFFGQGTRLTVV.